This is a list of T cell receptor beta chains from one sample in a study of shared clonotypes between healthy human individuals. Profiling relied on immunoSEQ multiplex PCR, and the TCRdb table lists in-frame clones only, not all of them. This table holds hundreds of thousands of clones, around 78% found once. Sequences were obtained from PBMCs. These receptors were collected from a woman aged 40-49 years in good health. Some clones in this sample may be carry-over from other donors' samples. Both conserved end residues are part of each CDR3. D genes are given only for firm matches. A row's size may be missing; if present it is once, few, many or a size class.

abundance,v_gene,d_gene,j_gene,CDR3nt,CDR3aa
once,TRBV4-2,TRBD1,TRBJ1-2,TGTGCCAGCAGCCAAGGGACAGGGGATAACTATGGCTACACCTTC,CASSQGTGDNYGYTF
once,TRBV5-1,TRBD2,TRBJ2-5,TGCGCCAGCAGCCTGGGACTAGCGGGAGGAAATCAAGAGACCCAGTACTTC,CASSLGLAGGNQETQYF
once,TRBV19,.,TRBJ2-7,TGTGCCAGCTCTCGTGTTGTTGGGCTGAGCTCCTACGAGCAGTACTTC,CASSRVVGLSSYEQYF
.,TRBV5-4,TRBD1,TRBJ2-5,TGTGCCAGCAGCTCGCGACAGGGCGGAGAGACCCAGTACTTC,CASSSRQGGETQYF
.,TRBV7-8,TRBD1,TRBJ2-7,TGTGCCAGCAGCCGAGACAGGGTTGGCCCAAGCTCCTACGAGCAGTACTTC,CASSRDRVGPSSYEQYF
.,TRBV2,TRBD1,TRBJ2-7,TGTGCCAGCAGCAGACAGGGGAACTACGAGCAGTACTTC,CASSRQGNYEQYF
.,TRBV7-2,TRBD2,TRBJ2-7,TGTGCCAGCAGCTTAATCTTTCGAGCGGGAGGCACCGACTACGAGCAGTACTTC,CASSLIFRAGGTDYEQYF
once,TRBV4-1,.,TRBJ2-1,TGCGCCAGCAGCCCAATTTTGGAGACCTACTTTAACAATGAGCAGTTCTTC,CASSPILETYFNNEQFF
.,TRBV7-2,.,TRBJ2-2,TGTGCCAGCAGCCCCCGACCGAACACCGGGGAGCTGTTTTTT,CASSPRPNTGELFF
few,TRBV4-2,.,TRBJ1-5,TGTGCCAGCAGCCAACAGCATTACCAACAGGGTTCAAGGCAGCCCCGGCATTTT,CASSQQHYQQGSRQPRHF
.,TRBV9,.,TRBJ2-7,TGTGCCAGCAGCGTAGGTGGTCTCGAGAACGAGCAGTACTTC,CASSVGGLENEQYF
.,TRBV28,.,TRBJ1-5,TGTGCCAGCAAAAAGCCGGACAGCCAGAATCAGCCCCAGCATTTT,CASKKPDSQNQPQHF
.,TRBV28,TRBD2,TRBJ2-5,TGTGCCAGCAGTTTGGTAGCGGGAGGGCCAGAGACCCAGTACTTC,CASSLVAGGPETQYF
.,TRBV11-2,TRBD2,TRBJ2-7,TGTGCCAGCAGCGGGACTAGCGGGGGCTCCTACGAGCAGTACTTC,CASSGTSGGSYEQYF
.,TRBV4-1,.,TRBJ1-1,TGCGCCAGCAGCCAACCTGGGGCCGACACTGAAGCTTTCTTT,CASSQPGADTEAFF
.,TRBV10-3,.,TRBJ2-5,TGTGCCATCAGTTCAAGGGGGGAAGGGGAGACCCAGTACTTC,CAISSRGEGETQYF
.,TRBV28,TRBD2,TRBJ2-7,TGTGCCAGCAGTACTGGGACTATGATGGTTGAGCAGTACTTC,CASSTGTMMVEQYF
few,TRBV14,TRBD2,TRBJ2-7,TGTGCCAGCAGAAGCGGGAGTTCCTACGAGCAGTACTTC,CASRSGSSYEQYF
.,TRBV19,.,TRBJ1-6,TGTGCCAGTAGGGGGGCAGAGCGGACGAATTCACCCCTCCACTTT,CASRGAERTNSPLHF
.,TRBV28,.,TRBJ1-2,TGTGCCAGCAGCCTTCACGGAGGGGACTATGGCTACACCTTC,CASSLHGGDYGYTF
.,TRBV7-7,.,TRBJ2-5,TGTGCCAGCAGGACCGAGACCCAGTACTTC,CASRTETQYF
.,TRBV27,TRBD2,TRBJ2-5,TGTGCCAGCGGCTGGGGACTAGCGGAAGAGACCCAGTACTTC,CASGWGLAEETQYF
.,TRBV28,.,TRBJ1-1,TGTGCCAGCAGTTTAATCAGAAACACTGAAGCTTTCTTT,CASSLIRNTEAFF
.,TRBV28,TRBD1,TRBJ1-5,TGTGCCAGCAGTATCAGACAGGGGGCGGAAATCAATCAGCCCCAGCATTTT,CASSIRQGAEINQPQHF
.,TRBV18,.,TRBJ2-5,TGTGCCAGCTCACCTATGGACCACCAAGAGACCCAGTACTTC,CASSPMDHQETQYF
.,TRBV6-1,.,TRBJ1-1,TGTGCCAGCAGTACCCAGGGCGCCACTGAAGCTTTCTTT,CASSTQGATEAFF
.,TRBV5-1,.,TRBJ2-7,TGCGCCAGCAGCCCCCAACCGGGACAAAGCTCCTACGAGCAGTACTTC,CASSPQPGQSSYEQYF
.,TRBV30,.,TRBJ1-5,TGTGCCGGATCGACGGAGGAGGATCAGCCCCAGCATTTT,CAGSTEEDQPQHF
.,TRBV6-5,.,TRBJ2-7,TGTGCCAGCAGGCCTTGGGGAGCGGCCGAGCAGTACTTC,CASRPWGAAEQYF
.,TRBV6-5,TRBD1,TRBJ2-5,TGTGCCAGCACCCGACAGGGGATGAAGACCCAGTACTTC,CASTRQGMKTQYF
many,TRBV4-3,.,TRBJ1-1,TGCGCCAGCAGCCAACGTACGTCGAGCACTGAAGCTTTCTTT,CASSQRTSSTEAFF
once,TRBV28,TRBD2,TRBJ2-3,TGTGCCAGCAGTCTCGGGACTAGCGGGAGGGTTACGCAGTATTTT,CASSLGTSGRVTQYF
few,TRBV19,.,TRBJ2-1,TGTGCCAGTAGTGCGCCCGGTCAAACCTACAATGAGCAGTTCTTC,CASSAPGQTYNEQFF
.,TRBV5-1,TRBD2,TRBJ2-1,TGCGCCAGCAGCCCCTGGACTAGCGGGATCTCCTACAATGAGCAGTTCTTC,CASSPWTSGISYNEQFF
.,TRBV4-2,.,TRBJ2-3,TGTGCCAGCAGCCAAGATTCGGGAGCGGATATCACAGATACGCAGTATTTT,CASSQDSGADITDTQYF
.,TRBV5-1,TRBD2,TRBJ2-1,TGCGCCAGCACCTTCGCGGAGCGGGAGGTAAATGAGCAGTTCTTC,CASTFAEREVNEQFF